This TCR beta chain was sequenced for a study of shared clonotypes between healthy human individuals. V was clipped by 6 bases and J by 2 bases, with 14 bases between them. Germline V gene data show CDR1 as SNHLY and CDR2 as FYNNEI. This CDR3 has 14 residues. Profiled with immunoSEQ multiplex PCR; TCRdb holds only in-frame clones, not every one. The repertoire holds about 1 million clones, with roughly 80% as singletons. The sequence derives from a man aged 18 to 30 in good health. The specimen sequenced was memory CD4+ T cells sorted from blood. The subset here: CD45RA-negative fraction. This chain links TRBV2 with TRBJ2-7; D remains unclear. CDR3 coding DNA: TGTGCCAGCAGACCGGTAGCTAGTCCCTACGAGCAGTACTTC. Translation gives CASRPVASPYEQYF.